Shown below are 22 T cell receptor beta chains from a single sample sequenced in a study of blood T cells in healthy people across ages. With a J-beta primer mix and a sample-barcoded 5' primer, a second PCR ran 7 to 11 cycles. TCRdb ran MiXCR on the 5' RACE reads and lists one entry per CDR3 protein. The table lists over 450,000 distinct CDR3 sequences, about 25% of them singletons. These data were also reused for a study on T cells of mothers and their children.

Sequenced material: blood. These receptors were obtained from a boy under 18 in good health.

This clonotype was found many times. V and J are TRBV25-1 and TRBJ2-5; 10 nucleotides align to TRBD2. The CDR3 covers 21 residues. CDR1 and CDR2 from the germline V gene are MGHDK and SYGVNS. Losses at the gene ends were 3 bases for V and 1 base for J; bases not matched to a gene: 20. The CDR3: CASSENDAGLARQSLQETQYF. The CDR3 bases are TGTGCCAGCAGTGAGAATGATGCGGGACTAGCGAGACAAAGCCTCCAAGAGACCCAGTACTTC.

This chain connects TRBV27 to TRBJ1-5, with D possibly being TRBD1 (5 bases). The germline CDR1 and CDR2 sequences are MNHEY and SMNVEV (reference sequence). This CDR3 is 16 amino acids long. V was cut by 2 bases and J by 5 bases, with 16 bases left in between. For the CDR3, the DNA is TGTGCCAGCAGTTTACAGGGCCGCGGGGCCCATCAGCCCCAGCATTTT. It is translated as CASSLQGRGAHQPQHF.

CDR3 sequence (DNA): TGTGCCAGCAGTGAAGTGGTACAGGACTATGAAGCTTTCTTT. The encoded protein is CASSEVVQDYEAFF. This chain connects TRBV2 to TRBJ1-1; perhaps TRBD1 as D (5 bases). V shed 1 base and J shed 7 bases, with 13 bases lying between them. CDR1 SNHLY and CDR2 FYNNEI come from the germline V gene. CDR3 length: 14 residues. The full variable domain, rest sourced from reference TRBV2 and TRBJ1-1, is EPEVTQTPSHQVTQMGQEVILRCVPISNHLYFYWYRQILGQKVEFLVSFYNNEISEKSEIFDDQFSVERPDGSNFTLKIRSTKLEDSAMYFCASSEVVQDYEAFFGQGTRLTVV.

This clonotype was picked up a small number of times. The rearrangement links TRBV6-1 to TRBJ1-6; 9 bases fit TRBD1. The CDR3 consists of 15 residues. Unmatched junction bases numbered 7, after V lost 6 bases and J lost 7 bases. Germline-derived CDR1 and CDR2 are MNHNS and SASEGT. The CDR3 here is CASSHTGTGNSPLHF. The CDR3, as DNA: TGTGCCAGCAGCCATACCGGGACAGGGAATTCACCCCTCCACTTT.

This clonotype has just a few counts. The chain combines TRBV9 with TRBJ1-1; no firm D call. CDR3 length: 16 residues. The V gene lost 0 bases and the J gene lost 0 bases, with 12 bases spanning the gap. Germline lookup yields CDR1 SGDLS and CDR2 YYNGEE. The CDR3 spells CASSVAPGLMNTEAFF. The CDR3 DNA reads as TGTGCCAGCAGCGTAGCCCCCGGGCTCATGAACACTGAAGCTTTCTTT.

The J gene is TRBJ2-7, the V gene TRBV28; tentative D call: TRBD1 (6 bases). This CDR3 is 17 amino acids long. V lost 7 bases to trimming and J lost 6 bases, with 28 bases between them. Germline CDR1 reads MDHEN; CDR2 reads SYDVKM. CDR3 sequence reads: CASKSGRWGGGTSEQYF. As DNA, the CDR3 is TGTGCCAGCAAATCGGGCAGGTGGGGCGGTGGGACATCCGAGCAGTACTTC.

This clonotype occurred a few times. This chain links TRBV6-1 with TRBJ2-5; 13 nucleotides line up with TRBD2. The DNA end is a closer match to TRBJ2-7, so the J assignment may be wrong. The CDR3 extends over 15 amino acids. Germline-derived CDR1 and CDR2 are MNHNS and SASEGT. CDR3 protein: CASREGLAGTYEQYF. CDR3 nucleotide sequence: TGTGCCAGCAGGGAGGGACTAGCGGGGACCTACGAGCAGTACTTC.

The gene calls are TRBV9 and TRBJ1-1; 7 bases line up with TRBD1. CDR1 and CDR2 from the germline V gene are SGDLS and YYNGEE. V lost 2 bases, J lost 4 bases, and 8 bases stayed unmatched. The CDR3 is made up of 15 amino acids. Here the CDR3 DNA reads TGTGCCAGCAGCGTTTTCGACAGGGTGGGCACTGAAGCTTTCTTT. This sequence encodes CASSVFDRVGTEAFF.

The sample holds a few counts of this clonotype. The chain has TRBV7-9 and TRBJ2-5; 9 nucleotides line up with TRBD2. Looked up from germline, CDR1 is SEHNR and CDR2 is FQNEAQ (reference sequence). The CDR3 runs 12 residues. The CDR3 protein is CAPGLAGETQYF. Written as DNA, the CDR3 is TGTGCGCCGGGGCTAGCGGGGGAGACCCAGTACTTC.

This clonotype was observed at least ten times. This rearrangement joins TRBV20-1 to TRBJ2-7; weak D call: TRBD2 (5 bases). The germline gives CDR1 DFQATT, CDR2 SNEGSKA (reference sequence). The CDR3 totals 11 residues. V was shortened by 7 bases and J by 7 bases, with 14 bases between the two germline ends. In DNA, the CDR3 is TGCAGTGTCCCTGCGTGGGAGGAGCAGTACTTC. It specifies CSVPAWEEQYF.

V and J are TRBV6-2 or TRBV6-3 and TRBJ2-1; TRBD2 matches 7 bases. Germline trimming cut 10 bases from V and 8 bases from J; bases unmatched to any gene: 14. The CDR3 extends over 14 amino acids. Germline V gene lookup returns CDR1 MNHEY and CDR2 SVGEGT. Written as DNA, the CDR3 is TGTGCCACCCTTGAGGGAGGGCCTATCGATGAGCAGTTCTTC. Translation gives CATLEGGPIDEQFF.

This clonotype has just a few counts. The genes are TRBV5-7 and TRBJ1-5; 9 bases map to TRBD1. TRBV5-7 is marked as an open reading frame, function uncertain. The J segment lost 7 bases and the V segment lost 4 bases, leaving 9 bases of the junction unmatched. The CDR3 spans 15 residues. The chain's CDR3 is CASSEGQGLGQPQHF. DNA for the CDR3: TGTGCCAGCAGCGAGGGACAGGGCTTGGGCCAGCCCCAGCATTTT.

The gene calls are TRBV30 and TRBJ1-2; D is perhaps TRBD1 (5 bases). CDR1 and CDR2 (germline): GTSNPN, SVGIG (reference sequence). V lost 7 bases and J 0 bases, leaving 12 bases between the germline ends. The CDR3 consists of 13 residues. The CDR3 DNA reads as TGTGCCTATTTCGACAGAGCTAACTATGGCTACACCTTC. It translates to CAYFDRANYGYTF.

The sample holds a few counts of this clonotype. This chain uses TRBV5-5 with TRBJ2-1, with TRBD2 matching 8 bases. The CDR3 extends over 16 amino acids. Germline loops: CDR1 SGHKS, CDR2 YYEKEE (reference sequence). V gave up 1 base and J gave up 2 bases; unmatched junction bases: 5. The CDR3 nucleotides are TGTGCCAGCAGCTTGTTCTCGGGGGGGCCCTACAATGAGCAGTTCTTC. The encoded protein is CASSLFSGGPYNEQFF.

There are a few counts of this clonotype. The chain joins TRBV29-1 to TRBJ1-5; 11 nucleotides agree with TRBD1. The length of the CDR3 is 14 residues. Unmatched junction bases numbered 4, after V lost 3 bases and J lost 6 bases. Germline CDR1 and CDR2: SQVTM and ANQGSEA. CDR3 in amino acids: CSVEGQGDIQPQHF. CDR3 coding DNA: TGCAGCGTTGAGGGACAGGGGGACATTCAGCCCCAGCATTTT.

V and J are TRBV7-9 and TRBJ2-6; TRBD2 is a possible D gene (5 bases). The CDR3 is 16 amino acids. Deletions cut 6 bases from V and 0 bases from J, with 12 bases between. Germline V gene lookup returns CDR1 SEHNR and CDR2 FQNEAQ (reference sequence). In nucleotides, the CDR3 is TGTGCCAGCAGGGGAGTCCTGGCCTCTGGGGCCAACGTCCTGACTTTC. It translates to CASRGVLASGANVLTF.

J is TRBJ2-1 and V is TRBV5-5; TRBD2 agrees at 7 bases. Germline loops: CDR1 SGHKS, CDR2 YYEKEE (reference sequence). The CDR3 runs to 16 residues. J lost 0 bases, V lost 3 bases, and 6 bases had no gene match. The CDR3 protein is CASSYRGESSYNEQFF. CDR3 sequence (DNA): TGTGCCAGCAGCTACCGGGGGGAGAGCTCCTACAATGAGCAGTTCTTC.

This clonotype occurred many times. V usage is TRBV29-1 and J usage is TRBJ2-5; either TRBD1 or TRBD2 may fit D (6 bases each). Germline CDR1 SQVTM, CDR2 ANQGSEA. The ends were cut back, 6 bases at V and 1 base at J, with 12 bases in the middle. The CDR3 consists of 13 residues. In DNA, the CDR3 is TGCAGCGTGCCTTCGGGGGCCCAAGAGACCCAGTACTTC. It codes for CSVPSGAQETQYF.

At least ten counts were recorded for this clonotype. A junction end diverges from the germline sequence, so it may reflect a read error. The chain couples TRBV18 to TRBJ2-2, with TRBD2 as a possible D gene (6 bases). Per germline, CDR1 KGHSH and CDR2 LQKENI. The CDR3 is made up of 14 amino acids. The CDR3 coding sequence is TGCGCCAGCAGCCCGGGACTCAACACCGGGGAGCTGTTTTTT. Its protein product is CASSPGLNTGELFF. Looking up the rest from reference TRBV18 and TRBJ2-2 gives the full variable domain: NAGVMQNPRHLVRRRGQEARLRCSPMKGHSHVYWYRQLPEEGLKFMVYLQKENIIDESGMPKERFSAEFPKEGPSILRIQQVVRGDSAAYFCASSPGLNTGELFFGEGSRLTVL.

The CDR3 DNA is TGTGCCAGTAGTGTACGGGGACTAGCGGGGGACATAACTGGGGATGAGCAGTTCTTC. This encodes CASSVRGLAGDITGDEQFF. This rearrangement joins TRBV19 to TRBJ2-1; 14 nucleotides align to TRBD2. After removal of 5 bases from V and 8 bases from J, the junction contained 17 bases not matched to a gene. The CDR3 runs 19 residues. Germline V gene sequence: CDR1 LNHDA, CDR2 SQIVND (reference sequence).

This clonotype has a handful of counts. The rearrangement joins TRBV10-3 to TRBJ2-7; TRBD1 matches at 7 bases. This CDR3 has 15 amino acids. J lost 2 bases, V lost 2 bases, and 6 bases had no gene match. Per the germline V gene, CDR1 is ENHRY and CDR2 is SYGVKD. CDR3 sequence (DNA): TGTGCCATCAGTGAGGGGGACAGCCTTACCTACGAGCAGTACTTC. This translates into CAISEGDSLTYEQYF.

This clonotype occurred a few times. At one boundary the junction diverges from the germline segment, which might be a read error. V usage is TRBV7-2 and J usage is TRBJ2-5, with D perhaps given as TRBD1 or TRBD2 (7 bases each). Germline V CDR1 and CDR2: SGHTA, FQGNSA. The CDR3 contains 15 residues. In nucleotides, the CDR3 is TGCGCCAGCAAGCTTAGCAGGGGGGGACAAGAGACCCAGTACTTC. As protein: CASKLSRGGQETQYF.